This T cell receptor (beta chain) was observed in a study of blood T cell repertoires in COVID-19 (dated by TCRdb to about 2020). Some background on the complete study: The collaborator samples originated in the United States, Italy and Spain and spanned the acute and convalescent phases of COVID-19. A freely available public database, intended as a resource for researchers studying the immune response to SARS-CoV-2, is where the repertoires were released. The material from the prospective study consisted of cDNA or gDNA derived from T cells, B-cell-depleted T cells, or PBMCs. The samples were drawn from two sources: the first 160 participants of the ongoing ImmuneRACE study, and about 1,300 subjects contributed by 6 global collaborators. Nearly every sample came with metadata listing a de-identified subject ID, COVID-19 status, age in years and sex. Where HLA class I and class II types were available, the types were taken from metadata supplied by the sample provider, not from assay-based typing. The dataset comprised deeply sampled blood TCRbeta repertoires from subjects exposed to, actively infected with, or recovered from COVID-19. General conclusions and limits of the study: The amount of clinical and demographic metadata varied by source and participant and was provided uncurated.

In the prospective study, participants were roughly 18 to 95 years old, resided in about two dozen geographic areas of the United States, and were enrolled through a virtual design. In the prospective study, participants were assigned to cohorts based on the clinical history participants reported in a screening survey and a study questionnaire. In the prospective study, mobile phlebotomists collected whole blood, serum and a nasopharyngeal or oropharyngeal swab from each participant. Participants in the prospective study had the option to provide additional blood draws and questionnaires over a roughly two-month period. Before DNA extraction, prospective study blood samples were shipped either frozen or at room temperature. TCRbeta CDR3 regions were amplified from genomic DNA using the immunoSEQ Assay, a bias-controlled multiplex PCR. The authors' analysis ran thus. Within the assay, amplification of reference gene primers was used to estimate how many nucleated cells each sample contained. Sequence reads were collapsed and filtered to measure the absolute abundance of every unique TCRbeta CDR3 rearrangement. For each sample, productive Simpson clonality was calculated by taking the square root of Simpson's diversity index across productive rearrangements. The immuneACCESS repertoire file appears here via TCRdb, limited to in-frame rearrangements. These files lack a portion of the clones; in checked studies, under half of the deficit traces to unresolved V genes, and the cause of the others is not known. D and trimming were read from the DNA, whereas the V and J calls and clone size are those reported in that table. The sample table records about 210,000 clones; around 88% of these occur just once. The leading ten clones occupy approximately 5% of the sample.

The germline ends are 6 bases apart after V is trimmed by 6 bases and J by 7 bases. The CDR3 has 11 amino acids, counting the end cysteine and phenylalanine. Just CDR3 DNA is preserved here, 33 bases in frame from base 1. The germline V gene gives CDR1 as MDHEN and CDR2 as SYDVKM. Details on this clone: Its binding antigen is unknown. One base away there is no much larger clone; base qualities are not given.

The receptor's source is a man in his forties or fifties with acute COVID-19. Material: PBMCs or T cells enriched from blood (not recorded which). This chain is built from TRBV28 and TRBJ1-4; no D gene is confidently identified. The bases read TGTGCCAGCAGCTCTAGTGAAAAACTGTTTTTT. The encoded protein is CASSSSEKLFF.